Listed here are 5 T cell receptor beta chains from one sample, sequenced in a study of T cell changes during pregnancy in multiple sclerosis (dated 2019 in TCRdb). Libraries were built with the immunoSEQ multiplex PCR assay. TCRdb provides this immuneACCESS table in a form limited to in-frame rearrangements. Some clones are lacking; in checked studies, under half of them reflect an unresolved V gene, and why the rest are absent is not known. The sample table contains about 35,000 clones; only one count was recorded for 92% of them. The ten largest clones capture about 0.42% of the sample. The sample here was CD4+ T cells from peripheral blood mononuclear cells, taken in the third trimester of pregnancy. The receptors were gathered from a female donor in good health, enrolled as a control in a pregnancy study.

The rearrangement uses TRBV7-2 and TRBJ2-3; 13 bases are shared with TRBD2. This CDR3 is 16 amino acids long. After removal of 3 bases from V and 6 bases from J, the junction contained 6 bases not matched to a gene. CDR1 is SGHTA, CDR2 FQGNSA, per germline. As DNA, the CDR3 is TGTGCCAGCAGCTTTGGACTAGCGGGGGCCGGGGATACGCAGTATTTT. Encoded protein: CASSFGLAGAGDTQYF.

The genes are TRBV11-3 and TRBJ1-2; D is possibly TRBD1 (5 bases). The CDR3 has 14 amino acids. Trimming pared 3 bases from V and 1 base from J, leaving 9 bases between. Germline V lookup: CDR1 SGHNT, CDR2 YENEEA. This CDR3 is CASSFGGVNYGYTF. The CDR3 nucleotides are TGTGCCAGCAGCTTCGGGGGAGTTAACTATGGCTACACCTTC. Complete variable domain (other parts from reference TRBV11-3 and TRBJ1-2): EAGVVQSPRYKIIEKKQPVAFWCNPISGHNTLYWYLQNLGQGPELLIRYENEEAVDDSQLPKDRFSAERLKGVDSTLKIQPAELGDSAVYLCASSFGGVNYGYTFGSGTRLTVV.

The chain carries TRBV5-4 and TRBJ2-7; possibly TRBD2 for D (5 bases). Germline V gives CDR1 SGHNT, CDR2 YYREEE (reference sequence). The CDR3 is 15 amino acids. Trimming took 4 bases from V and 4 from J, leaving 18 bases between them. The CDR3 spells CASSLLGGGRYEQYF. In DNA form, the CDR3 reads TGTGCCAGCAGCCTTTTAGGAGGAGGAAGGTACGAGCAGTACTTC.

The CDR3 DNA follows: TGTGCCAGCAGCCCATATGACAGGGTCCCCACTGAAGCTTTCTTT. Translating it yields CASSPYDRVPTEAFF. The chain combines TRBV7-9 with TRBJ1-1; 7 bases match TRBD1. J lost 4 bases, V lost 5 bases, and 10 bases had no gene match. CDR3 length: 15 amino acids. The germline gives CDR1 SEHNR, CDR2 FQNEAQ (reference sequence).

V and J are TRBV29-1 and TRBJ2-1, with 15 bases that match TRBD2. The CDR3 consists of 15 residues. CDR1 is SQVTM, CDR2 ANQGSEA, per germline. After removal of 4 bases from V and 10 bases from J, the junction contained 8 bases not matched to a gene. CDR3 DNA sequence: TGCAGCGTTGGGAAACCGGGACTAGCGGGGGGCGAGCAGTTCTTC. It specifies CSVGKPGLAGGEQFF.